The clone carrying this T cell receptor (beta chain) has ten or more counts. The sample originates from a study of T cell repertoires in cytomegalovirus infection. Overall study: Indicated by public TCR beta signatures were CMV infection and matching HLA type.

TCRdb used MiXCR to reprocess the reads, holding one entry per CDR3 protein. Of about 140,000 distinct CDR3 sequences in the sample, 5.5% to 7% were seen once. Germline CDR1 and CDR2: DFQATT and SNEGSKA (reference sequence). V lost 5 bases and J lost 5; bases outside the gene matches: 11. The CDR3 loop spans 14 amino acids. The gene calls are TRBV20-1 and TRBJ1-1, with TRBD1 identical over 7 bases. Input material: PBMCs. The origin of this receptor is a human donor in good health (CMV status not recorded). Some clones in this sample may be carry-over from other donors' samples. DNA of the CDR3: TGCAGTGCTGGCGGACAGGTCTCTCGAACTGAAGCTTTCTTT. Translated, it gives CSAGGQVSRTEAFF.